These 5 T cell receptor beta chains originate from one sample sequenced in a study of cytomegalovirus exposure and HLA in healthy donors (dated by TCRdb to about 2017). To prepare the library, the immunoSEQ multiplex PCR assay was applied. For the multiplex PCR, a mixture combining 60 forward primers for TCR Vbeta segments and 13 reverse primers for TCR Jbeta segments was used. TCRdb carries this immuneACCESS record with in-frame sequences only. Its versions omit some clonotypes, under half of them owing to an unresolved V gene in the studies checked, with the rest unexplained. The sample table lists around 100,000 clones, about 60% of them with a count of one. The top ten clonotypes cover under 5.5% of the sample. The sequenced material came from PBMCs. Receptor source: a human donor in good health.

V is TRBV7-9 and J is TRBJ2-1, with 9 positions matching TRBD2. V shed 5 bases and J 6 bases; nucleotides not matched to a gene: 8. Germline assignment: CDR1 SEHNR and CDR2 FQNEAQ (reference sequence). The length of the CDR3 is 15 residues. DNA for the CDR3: TGTGCCAGCAGCCCCCCGGCTAGCGGGACCAATGAGCAGTTCTTC. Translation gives CASSPPASGTNEQFF.

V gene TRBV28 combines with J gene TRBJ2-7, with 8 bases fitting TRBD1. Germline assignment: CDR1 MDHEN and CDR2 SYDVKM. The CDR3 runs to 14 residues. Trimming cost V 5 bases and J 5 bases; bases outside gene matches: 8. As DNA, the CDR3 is TGTGCCAGCAGTCCTCCGGGACAGGTCCACGAGCAGTACTTC. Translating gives CASSPPGQVHEQYF.

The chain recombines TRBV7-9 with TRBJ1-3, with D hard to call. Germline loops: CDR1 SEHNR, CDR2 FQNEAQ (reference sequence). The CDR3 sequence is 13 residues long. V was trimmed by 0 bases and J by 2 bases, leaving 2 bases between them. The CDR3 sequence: CASSLAAGNTIYF. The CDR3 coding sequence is TGTGCCAGCAGCTTAGCCGCTGGAAACACCATATATTTT.

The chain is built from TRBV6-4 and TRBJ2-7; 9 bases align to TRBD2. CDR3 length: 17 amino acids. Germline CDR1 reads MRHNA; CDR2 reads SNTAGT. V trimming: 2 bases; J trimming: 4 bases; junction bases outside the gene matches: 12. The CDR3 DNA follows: TGTGCCAGCAGTGACCGACTAGCGGTAGAGCTACTATACGAGCAGTACTTC. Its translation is CASSDRLAVELLYEQYF.

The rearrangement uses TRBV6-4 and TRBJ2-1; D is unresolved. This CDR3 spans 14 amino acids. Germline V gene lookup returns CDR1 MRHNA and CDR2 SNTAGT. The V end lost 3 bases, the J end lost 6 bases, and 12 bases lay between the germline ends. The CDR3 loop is CASSENAYGNEQFF. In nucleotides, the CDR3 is TGTGCCAGCAGTGAAAACGCGTACGGCAATGAGCAGTTCTTC.